This T cell receptor (beta chain) was identified in a study of blood T cells in healthy people across ages. The CDR3 is 11 amino acids. Germline loops: CDR1 ENHRY, CDR2 SYGVKD. Next came a second PCR, run for about 7 to 12 cycles, which used a sample-barcoded 5' primer along with a J-beta primer mix. MiXCR, applied by TCRdb to the 5' RACE reads, yields one record per CDR3 protein. This sample yields over 700,000 distinct CDR3 sequences, of which around 25% are seen a single time; just under 9.5% belongs to the top ten. The study drew donors from healthy Caucasian individuals in Russia aged roughly 6 to 100. With each sample, at least 5 micrograms of total RNA were extracted. These data also formed part of another study, on T cells of mothers and their children.

The clonotype comes from a boy aged 10-17 years in good health. Sequencing was carried out using blood. The V and J genes are TRBV10-3 and TRBJ2-5; no clear D gene. The assigned J gene may be wrong: the sequence end matches TRBJ2-1 better. In DNA, the CDR3 is TGTGCCATCAGTGAGAGCGATGAGCAGTTCTTC. Translated: CAISESDEQFF.